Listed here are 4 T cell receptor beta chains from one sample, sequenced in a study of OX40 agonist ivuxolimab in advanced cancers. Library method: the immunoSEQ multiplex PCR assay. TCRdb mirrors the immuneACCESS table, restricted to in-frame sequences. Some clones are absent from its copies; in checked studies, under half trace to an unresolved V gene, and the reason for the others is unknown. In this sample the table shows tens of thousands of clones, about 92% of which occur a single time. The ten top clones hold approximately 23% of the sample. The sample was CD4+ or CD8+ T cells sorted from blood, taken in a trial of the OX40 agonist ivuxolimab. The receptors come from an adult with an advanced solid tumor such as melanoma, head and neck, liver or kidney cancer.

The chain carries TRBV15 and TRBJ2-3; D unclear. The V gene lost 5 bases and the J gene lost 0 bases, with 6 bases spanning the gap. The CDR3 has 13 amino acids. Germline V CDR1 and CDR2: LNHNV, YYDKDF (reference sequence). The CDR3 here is CATSRLSTDTQYF. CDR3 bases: TGTGCCACCAGCCGTCTAAGCACAGATACGCAGTATTTT.

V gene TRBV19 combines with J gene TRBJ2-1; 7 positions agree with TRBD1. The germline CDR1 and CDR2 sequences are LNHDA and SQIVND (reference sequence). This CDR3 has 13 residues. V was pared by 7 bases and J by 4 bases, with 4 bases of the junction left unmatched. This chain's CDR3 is CASTHRGYNEQFF. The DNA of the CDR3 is TGTGCCAGTACCCACAGGGGATACAATGAGCAGTTCTTC. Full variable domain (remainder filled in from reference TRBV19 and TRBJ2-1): DGGITQSPKYLFRKEGQNVTLSCEQNLNHDAMYWYRQDPGQGLRLIYYSQIVNDFQKGDIAEGYSVSREKKESFPLTVTSAQKNPTAFYLCASTHRGYNEQFFGPGTRLTVL.

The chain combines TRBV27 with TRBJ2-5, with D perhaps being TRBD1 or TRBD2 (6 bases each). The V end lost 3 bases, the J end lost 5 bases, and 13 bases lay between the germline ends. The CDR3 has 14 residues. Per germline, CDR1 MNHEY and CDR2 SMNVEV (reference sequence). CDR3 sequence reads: CASSFTGAGETQYF. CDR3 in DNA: TGTGCCAGCAGTTTTACGGGGGCTGGGGAGACCCAGTACTTC.

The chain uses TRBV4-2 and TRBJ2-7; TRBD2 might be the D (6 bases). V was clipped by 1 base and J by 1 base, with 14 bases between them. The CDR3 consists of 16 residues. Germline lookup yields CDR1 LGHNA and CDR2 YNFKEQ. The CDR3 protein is CASSQGGVGLSYEQYF. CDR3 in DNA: TGTGCCAGCAGCCAAGGGGGTGTGGGACTGTCCTACGAGCAGTACTTC.